This T cell receptor (beta chain) was observed in a study of blood T cell repertoires in COVID-19. Study at large: Researchers got acute and convalescent COVID-19 samples from the United States, Italy and Spain. From T cells, B-cell-depleted T cells, or PBMCs came the material, which was cDNA or gDNA.

The germline V gene encodes CDR1 LGHNT and CDR2 FRNRAP. With 3 bases removed from V and 0 bases from J, the gap between germline ends came to 14 bases. The CDR3 loop spans 17 amino acids. This clone was seen only a few times. Source study methods: Reference gene primer amplification in the assay estimated nucleated cell counts. Profiling relied on immunoSEQ multiplex PCR, and the TCRdb table lists in-frame clones only, not all of them. That table is the source of V, J and clone size, and D and trimming were worked out from the DNA. This table holds roughly 300,000 clones, 85% found once. The TCR comes from a human donor in a cohort sampled during active COVID-19. Sequenced material: peripheral blood. V is TRBV12-5 and J is TRBJ2-2; D might be TRBD2 (5 bases). CDR3 nucleotide sequence: TGTGCTAGTGGTTTCCGACTAATTACAGCGAACACCGGGGAGCTGTTTTTT. This encodes CASGFRLITANTGELFF. Full variable domain (missing parts from reference TRBV12-5 and TRBJ2-2): DARVTQTPRHKVTEMGQEVTMRCQPILGHNTVFWYRQTMMQGLELLAYFRNRAPLDDSGMPKDRFSAEMPDATLATLKIQPSEPRDSAVYFCASGFRLITANTGELFFGEGSRLTVL.